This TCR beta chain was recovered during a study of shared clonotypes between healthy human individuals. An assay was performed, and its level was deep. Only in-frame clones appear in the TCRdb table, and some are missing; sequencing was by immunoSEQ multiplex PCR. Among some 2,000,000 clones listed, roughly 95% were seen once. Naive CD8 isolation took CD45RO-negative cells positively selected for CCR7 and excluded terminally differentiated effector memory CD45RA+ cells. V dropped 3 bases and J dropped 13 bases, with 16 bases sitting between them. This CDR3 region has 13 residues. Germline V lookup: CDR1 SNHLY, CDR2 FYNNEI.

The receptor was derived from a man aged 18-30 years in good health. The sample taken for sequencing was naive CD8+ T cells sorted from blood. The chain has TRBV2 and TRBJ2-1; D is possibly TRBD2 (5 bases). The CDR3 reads CASSELADQRQFF. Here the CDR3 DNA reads TGTGCCAGCAGTGAGCTAGCCGATCAAAGACAGTTCTTC.